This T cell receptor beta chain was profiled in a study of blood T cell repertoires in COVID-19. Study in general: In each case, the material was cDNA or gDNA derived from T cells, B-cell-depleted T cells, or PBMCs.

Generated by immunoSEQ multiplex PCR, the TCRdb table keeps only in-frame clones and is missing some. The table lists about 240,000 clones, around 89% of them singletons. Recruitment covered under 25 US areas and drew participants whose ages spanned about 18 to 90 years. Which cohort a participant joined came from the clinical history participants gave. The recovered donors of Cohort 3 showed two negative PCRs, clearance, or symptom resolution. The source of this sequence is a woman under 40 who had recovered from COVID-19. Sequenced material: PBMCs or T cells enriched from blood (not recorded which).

CDR3: CASSSRGGVFTEAFF. The DNA for the CDR3 is TGCGCCAGCAGCTCCCGGGGAGGGGTCTTCACTGAAGCTTTCTTT. The chain joins TRBV4-3 to TRBJ1-1; the D gene is possibly TRBD1 (5 bases). Germline lookup yields CDR1 LGHNA and CDR2 YSLEER. CDR3 length equals 15 residues. The V gene lost 5 bases and the J gene lost 4 bases, with 17 bases spanning the gap.